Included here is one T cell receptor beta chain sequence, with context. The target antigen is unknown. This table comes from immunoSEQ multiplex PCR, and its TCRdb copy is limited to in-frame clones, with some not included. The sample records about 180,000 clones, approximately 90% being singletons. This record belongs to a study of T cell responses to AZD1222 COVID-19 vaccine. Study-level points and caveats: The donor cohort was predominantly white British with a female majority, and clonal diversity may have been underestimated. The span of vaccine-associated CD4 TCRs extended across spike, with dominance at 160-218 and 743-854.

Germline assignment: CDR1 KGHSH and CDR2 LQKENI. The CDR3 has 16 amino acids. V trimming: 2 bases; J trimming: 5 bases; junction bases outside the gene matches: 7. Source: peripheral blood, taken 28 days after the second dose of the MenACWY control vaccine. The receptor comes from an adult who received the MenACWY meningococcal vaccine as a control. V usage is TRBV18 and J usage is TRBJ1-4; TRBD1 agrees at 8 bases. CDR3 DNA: TGTGCCAGCTCACCAGGGCAGGGGGCCAAAAATGAAAAACTGTTTTTT. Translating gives CASSPGQGAKNEKLFF.